This T cell receptor beta chain was profiled in a study of OX40 agonist ivuxolimab in advanced cancers. Study at large: Patients got intravenous ivuxolimab at 0.01 to 10 mg/kg every 2 weeks. Patients receiving dose escalation had hepatocellular carcinoma, melanoma, renal cell or head and neck cancer.

TCRdb's table, derived via immunoSEQ multiplex PCR, lists solely in-frame clones and lacks some. The sample carries nearly 65,000 clones, around 93% recorded once. Overall study findings and caveats: CD8+ T cells averaged more expanded clones than CD4+. At 0.1 to 3.0 mg/kg, CD4+ and CD8+ blood T cells expanded clonally by week 6.

As regards this clone: As yet, its antigen is unknown.

The length of the CDR3 is 15 residues. The source was CD4+ or CD8+ T cells sorted from blood, collected in a trial of the OX40 agonist ivuxolimab. The chain couples TRBV21-1 to TRBJ1-5; the D call in the table, TRBD1, was not verified against the DNA. TRBV21-1 is an annotated pseudogene. The sequence was obtained from an adult with an advanced solid tumor such as melanoma, head and neck, liver or kidney cancer. CDR3: CASSKEAQGGQPQHF. CDR3 bases: TGTGCCAGCAGCAAAGAGGCACAGGGCGGTCAGCCCCAGCATTTT.